One and the same sample provided the 15 T cell receptor beta chains below, sequenced in a study of blood T cell repertoires in COVID-19. Sequencing was performed with immunoSEQ multiplex PCR; in TCRdb, only in-frame clones are kept and a portion is missing. The sample includes roughly 130,000 clones, around 87% of them seen just once. Sequences were obtained from peripheral blood. The receptor set was obtained from a woman aged 55 to 70 with acute or convalescent COVID-19.

The CDR3 bases are TGTGCCAGTAGGGAGGCTGGGCTAGCGGGTACCTACGAGCAGTACGTC. Protein sequence: CASREAGLAGTYEQYV. The chain has TRBV19 and TRBJ2-7; 8 bases are shared with TRBD2. The germline gives CDR1 LNHDA, CDR2 SQIVND (reference sequence). Trimming at V came to 6 bases and at J to 2 bases, leaving 12 bases not matched to a gene. The CDR3 runs to 16 residues.

This CDR3 reads CASSLAGGSQYF. Written as DNA, the CDR3 is TGTGCCAGCAGCTTAGCGGGGGGAAGCCAGTACTTC. The genes are TRBV7-9 and TRBJ2-5, with D tentatively TRBD2 (6 bases). This CDR3 contains 12 residues. Deletions cut 0 bases from V and 10 bases from J, with 9 bases between. Germline CDR1 SEHNR, CDR2 FQNEAQ (reference sequence).

The chain joins TRBV14 to TRBJ1-5, with D unresolved. The germline V gene has CDR1 SGHDN and CDR2 FVKESK. The CDR3 sequence is 13 residues long. V lost 0 bases and J lost 4, with 4 bases in between. Here the CDR3 reads CASSQDLNQPQHF. The CDR3 DNA reads as TGTGCCAGCAGCCAAGATCTTAATCAGCCCCAGCATTTT.

The genes are TRBV21-1 and TRBJ2-1; whether TRBD1, the table's D call, matches the DNA was not checked. TRBV21-1 is classified as a pseudogene. CDR3 length: 16 amino acids. The CDR3 here is CASSKWYQGKRNEQFF. The DNA for the CDR3 is TGTGCCAGCAGCAAATGGTACCAGGGTAAGCGAAATGAGCAGTTCTTC.

This chain connects TRBV7-9 to TRBJ1-1; 8 bases fit TRBD1. The length of the CDR3 is 15 residues. Germline V gives CDR1 SEHNR, CDR2 FQNEAQ (reference sequence). Germline trimming cut 0 bases from V and 5 bases from J; bases unmatched to any gene: 5. The CDR3 is CASSLATQGGTEAFF. Here the CDR3 DNA reads TGTGCCAGCAGCTTAGCGACACAGGGGGGAACTGAAGCTTTCTTT.

This chain uses TRBV3-1 (or the pseudogene TRBV3-2) with TRBJ1-6; 9 bases agree with TRBD1. The germline CDR1 and CDR2 sequences are LGHDT and YNNKEL (reference sequence). The CDR3 spans 13 residues. Unmatched junction bases numbered 3, after V lost 9 bases and J lost 6 bases. The CDR3 here is CASRTGVNSPLHF. The CDR3 nucleotides read TGTGCCAGTCGGACAGGGGTTAATTCACCCCTCCACTTT.

This chain links TRBV28 with TRBJ2-7, with D unresolved. Germline loops: CDR1 MDHEN, CDR2 SYDVKM. Between the trimmed V and J ends, which lost 5 bases and 0 bases, there was a span of 14 bases. The CDR3 is 15 residues long. The chain's CDR3 is CASSTQQLSSYEQYF. In nucleotides, the CDR3 is TGTGCCAGCAGTACTCAACAGTTAAGCTCCTACGAGCAGTACTTC. Using reference TRBV28 and TRBJ2-7 for the parts outside the CDR3, the full variable domain is DVKVTQSSRYLVKRTGEKVFLECVQDMDHENMFWYRQDPGLGLRLIYFSYDVKMKEKGDIPEGYSVSREKKERFSLILESASTNQTSMYLCASSTQQLSSYEQYFGPGTRLTVT.

V gene TRBV19 combines with J gene TRBJ1-2; maybe TRBD1 (5 bases). The CDR3 consists of 14 residues. Germline V gene lookup returns CDR1 LNHDA and CDR2 SQIVND (reference sequence). Trimming left V 3 bases short and J 4 bases short, with 12 bases between. CDR3 sequence: CASSMDIEVYGYTF. The CDR3 nucleotides read TGTGCCAGTAGTATGGACATCGAGGTCTATGGCTACACCTTC.

This clone was counted once. This sequence joins TRBV19 and TRBJ1-1; perhaps TRBD1 as D (6 bases). Germline lookup yields CDR1 LNHDA and CDR2 SQIVND (reference sequence). Between the trimmed V and J ends, which lost 6 bases and 0 bases, there was a span of 11 bases. This CDR3 has 14 amino acids. In DNA, the CDR3 is TGTGCCAGTAGGCAACAGGGTGTGAACACTGAAGCTTTCTTT. Its translation: CASRQQGVNTEAFF.

The chain uses TRBV9 and TRBJ2-3, with 9 bases identical to TRBD2. From germline, CDR1 is SGDLS and CDR2 YYNGEE. Losses at the gene ends were 4 bases for V and 9 bases for J; bases not matched to a gene: 12. There are 15 residues in the CDR3. In nucleotides, the CDR3 is TGTGCCAGCAGCACCGCTAGCGGGGCCCCGTCGACGCAGTATTTT. It specifies CASSTASGAPSTQYF.

Turning to this clone: Different DNA sequences within this sample yield the same CDR3. J is TRBJ1-1 and V is TRBV29-1; perhaps TRBD1 as D (6 bases). The CDR3 sequence is 13 residues long. V was cut by 4 bases and J by 0 bases, with 9 bases left in between. Germline CDR1 SQVTM, CDR2 ANQGSEA. The CDR3 region is CSVGGGLNTEAFF. The DNA for the CDR3 is TGCAGCGTTGGGGGGGGCCTGAACACTGAAGCTTTCTTT.

The sample holds a few counts of this clone. The chain couples TRBV5-1 to TRBJ1-4, with D possibly being TRBD1 (6 bases). V was clipped by 0 bases and J by 8 bases, with 17 bases between them. CDR3 length: 16 residues. The germline gives CDR1 SGHRS, CDR2 YFSETQ. CDR3 sequence: CASSLAPAGAGEKLFF. DNA for the CDR3: TGCGCCAGCAGCTTGGCCCCCGCAGGGGCAGGGGAAAAACTGTTTTTT.

J is TRBJ1-4 and V is TRBV19, with a tentative D call TRBD1 (5 bases). The length of the CDR3 is 13 residues. Trimming pared 6 bases from V and 7 bases from J, leaving 12 bases between. Looked up from germline, CDR1 is LNHDA and CDR2 is SQIVND (reference sequence). The CDR3 coding sequence is TGTGCCAGTAGGGGGAGGGGCCGTGAAAAACTGTTTTTT. Its protein is CASRGRGREKLFF. The full variable domain, in which reference TRBV19 and TRBJ1-4 provide the parts outside the CDR3, is DGGITQSPKYLFRKEGQNVTLSCEQNLNHDAMYWYRQDPGQGLRLIYYSQIVNDFQKGDIAEGYSVSREKKESFPLTVTSAQKNPTAFYLCASRGRGREKLFFGSGTQLSVL.

The CDR3 sequence is CASSSVLRSTDTQYF. CDR3 nucleotide sequence: TGTGCCAGCAGCTCCGTCCTCAGAAGCACAGATACGCAGTATTTT. This rearrangement joins TRBV11-2 to TRBJ2-3, with D unresolved. The germline V gene encodes CDR1 SGHAT and CDR2 FQNNGV. V was cut by 4 bases and J by 0 bases, with 11 bases left in between. The length of the CDR3 is 15 residues.

J is TRBJ1-5 and V is TRBV9, with D possibly being TRBD1 (5 bases). CDR3 size: 14 residues. Germline assignment: CDR1 SGDLS and CDR2 YYNGEE. Trimming took off 3 bases at V and 5 bases at J, with 12 bases between the two ends. The chain's CDR3 is CASSEGIDYQPQHF. In DNA form, the CDR3 reads TGTGCCAGCAGCGAGGGGATAGACTATCAGCCCCAGCATTTT.